A selection of T cell receptor beta chains follows, all from one sample in a study of blood T cell repertoires in COVID-19. Profiling relied on immunoSEQ multiplex PCR, and the TCRdb table lists in-frame clones only, not all of them. This table holds under 250,000 clones, 82% found once. Sequenced material: peripheral blood. Receptors were obtained from a woman in her sixties or seventies with COVID-19, enrolled during active disease. CDR3s include the opening cysteine and the closing phenylalanine or tryptophan. The order of the fields is D gene, V gene, J gene, clone size, CDR3 DNA, CDR3 protein. D genes are given only for firm matches. Only some rows state a clone size, as once, few, many or a class for expanded clones.

NA	TRBV27	TRBJ1-1	few	TGTGCCAGCAGTTTCCTCGGGACTGAAGCTTTCTTT	CASSFLGTEAFF
TRBD2	TRBV10-3	TRBJ2-3	NA	TGTGCCTCAGCTCAAGCGGGGGCCTCCACAGATACGCAGTATTTT	CASAQAGASTDTQYF
NA	TRBV27	TRBJ1-6	NA	TGTGCCAGCAGTTTATCGATTCTTGGGGGGAGCTCCTATAATTCACCCCTCCACTTT	CASSLSILGGSSYNSPLHF
NA	TRBV28	TRBJ1-2	NA	TGTGCCAGCAGTTTAGTACAGACCTATGGCTACACCTTC	CASSLVQTYGYTF
NA	TRBV19	TRBJ1-4	NA	TGTGCCAGTCAACGAGGGACTAACCGTAATGAAAAACTGTTTTTT	CASQRGTNRNEKLFF
TRBD1	TRBV28	TRBJ1-2	NA	TGTGCCACCCTCAGACAGGGGGCGGGGGGCTACACCTTC	CATLRQGAGGYTF
TRBD2	TRBV5-6	TRBJ2-5	NA	TGTGCCAGCAGCCGGGGGGGTATTTCACAAGAGACCCAGTACTTC	CASSRGGISQETQYF
NA	TRBV7-2	TRBJ2-5	NA	TGTGCCAGCAGTCCACCACAGGTGTGGAGGACCCAGTACTTC	CASSPPQVWRTQYF
NA	TRBV7-2	TRBJ1-1	NA	TGTGCCAGCAGCTTACGCAGGGACACTGAAGCTTTCTTT	CASSLRRDTEAFF
TRBD1	TRBV7-8	TRBJ1-5	NA	TGTGCCAGCAGCTTGGGACAGTATAGCAATCAGCCCCAGCATTTT	CASSLGQYSNQPQHF
NA	TRBV3-1/TRBV3-2	TRBJ2-2	NA	TGTGCCAGCAGCCAAGTTAGGCCTAGCGTTATCGGGGAGCTGTTTTTT	CASSQVRPSVIGELFF
TRBD2	TRBV9	TRBJ2-3	many	TGTGCCAGCAGCTGGACTAGCGGGAGGGCGGATACGCAGTATTTT	CASSWTSGRADTQYF
NA	TRBV3-1/TRBV3-2	TRBJ2-2	NA	TGTGCCAGCAGCCAACTGGACTCCATCCCCGGGGAGCTGTTTTTT	CASSQLDSIPGELFF
TRBD1	TRBV9	TRBJ1-6	NA	TGTGCCAGCAGCTCCCGACAGGGAAATAATTCACCCCTCCACTTT	CASSSRQGNNSPLHF
NA	TRBV7-9	TRBJ2-7	NA	TGTGCCAGCAGCCTAGCCGGTTCTTACGAGCAGTACTTC	CASSLAGSYEQYF
NA	TRBV10-3	TRBJ2-7	NA	TGTGCCATCAGTGAGGTGGGAGAATTAGGCGAGCAGTACTTC	CAISEVGELGEQYF
TRBD2	TRBV4-3	TRBJ2-3	NA	TGCGCCAGCAGCCCAGATCGGGCGGGAGGGCCCGGAGATACGCAGTATTTT	CASSPDRAGGPGDTQYF
TRBD2	TRBV5-1	TRBJ2-3	NA	TGCGCCAGCAGCTTGGTCAGCGGGAGGGCCCCTAGCACAGATACGCAGTATTTT	CASSLVSGRAPSTDTQYF
TRBD2	TRBV10-1	TRBJ2-7	few	TGCGCCAGCAGTGCTAGCGGGAGTGCCCACGAGCAGTACTTC	CASSASGSAHEQYF
NA	TRBV5-4	TRBJ1-2	NA	TGTGCCAGCAGCTTTTTTCAGGGAAGCTATGGCTACACCTTC	CASSFFQGSYGYTF
TRBD1	TRBV27	TRBJ1-2	NA	TGTGCCAGCAGTTTATCGACAGGGAACTATGGCTACACCTTC	CASSLSTGNYGYTF
NA	TRBV6-2/TRBV6-3	TRBJ2-5	NA	TGTGCCAGCAGTCCGATAAATCCGGGGACCCAGTACTTC	CASSPINPGTQYF
TRBD2	TRBV5-4	TRBJ2-1	NA	TGTGCCAGCAGCCTACTTAAGACTAGCGGGAGGGCCAATGAGCAGTTCTTC	CASSLLKTSGRANEQFF
NA	TRBV12-3/TRBV12-4	TRBJ1-2	NA	TGTGCCAGCAGTTTAGACAGGCCCTATGGCTACACCTTC	CASSLDRPYGYTF
NA	TRBV28	TRBJ1-5	NA	TGTGCCAGCAGTTTTATAAGCGGGTGGCAGCCCCAGCATTTT	CASSFISGWQPQHF
NA	TRBV7-3	TRBJ2-1	NA	TGTGCCAGCAGCTCAAACGCAATCTCAGGGTTTGAACACTTATACAATGAGCAGTTCTTC	CASSSNAISGFEHLYNEQFF
TRBD1	TRBV15	TRBJ2-7	NA	TGTGCCACCAGCAGAGATAAGGACAGGGGGCCCCGAGGCTCCTACGAGCAGTACTTC	CATSRDKDRGPRGSYEQYF
NA	TRBV7-2	TRBJ1-5	NA	TGTGCCAGCAGCTTAGCTGAGGGTTTGTATCAGCCCCAGCATTTT	CASSLAEGLYQPQHF
TRBD2	TRBV5-1	TRBJ2-3	NA	TGCGCCAGCAATACTGGGACTAGCGGAAATACGCAGTATTTT	CASNTGTSGNTQYF
TRBD1	TRBV7-6	TRBJ1-3	NA	TGTGCCAGCAGCTCTTCGCCCTACAGGGGAGATGGAAACACCATATATTTT	CASSSSPYRGDGNTIYF
TRBD1	TRBV9	TRBJ2-5	few	TGTGCCAGCAGCGTAGGGACAGGGGTCGTGACCCAGTACTTC	CASSVGTGVVTQYF
NA	TRBV10-3	TRBJ2-3	NA	TGTGCCATCAGTGAAGGCGGGAGCACAGATACGCAGTATTTT	CAISEGGSTDTQYF
TRBD2	TRBV2	TRBJ2-1	once	TGTGCCAGCAGTGGGGCGGGACTAGCGGGAGGAGATGAGCAGTTCTTC	CASSGAGLAGGDEQFF
NA	TRBV28	TRBJ1-2	NA	TGTGCCAGCAGTTTGGTGGCGACAGGTCGGTACTATGGCTACACCTTC	CASSLVATGRYYGYTF
TRBD1	TRBV7-9	TRBJ1-1	NA	TGTGCCAGCAGCTTTACCGGGACAGGGTTATTAGAAGCTTTCTTT	CASSFTGTGLLEAFF
NA	TRBV30	TRBJ1-5	NA	TGTGCCTGGAGCGAACAGGCAAATCAGCCCCAGCATTTT	CAWSEQANQPQHF